Sequencing of this T cell receptor (beta chain) was carried out in a study of cytomegalovirus exposure and HLA in healthy donors. Study-wide results and limits: Excluded were some V segments that proved indistinguishable, including TRBV6-2 and TRBV6-3. Investigators reported over 150 TCR beta chains as tied to cytomegalovirus. Later on, an analysis showed TCR association rates differing by HLA locus, with DRB1 the most and HLA-C the fewest. Productive rates of about 87% or about 30% were seen for most TCR beta V segments in an earlier analysis.

V shed 6 bases and J shed 5 bases, with 10 bases lying between them. The CDR3 length is 11 residues. Germline values: CDR1 SQVTM, CDR2 ANQGSEA. PCR primers comprised 60 Vbeta and 13 Jbeta primers. Only in-frame clones appear in the TCRdb table, and some are missing; sequencing was by immunoSEQ multiplex PCR. The data show 85,000 to 100,000 clones, 60% to 80% seen once. With respect to this clone: The antigen is undetermined.

The sequencing sample was made of PBMCs. The TCR sequence derives from a man aged 60-69 years in good health and CMV-seronegative. This chain joins TRBV29-1 and TRBJ1-1; tentatively, D is TRBD1 (6 bases). CDR3 sequence: CSVGGRTEAFF. The CDR3 bases are TGCAGCGTAGGGGGTAGGACTGAAGCTTTCTTT.